This TCR beta chain was retrieved from a study of T cells in Graves' hyperthyroidism and ophthalmopathy. Background on the study: Peripheral blood was acquired at first diagnosis, ahead of any therapy whatsoever. The study's findings and limits: Separating ophthalmopathy from stable hyperthyroidism was achieved by a 13 V-J model. Most thyroid clonotypes with frequency above 0.001 were detected in blood.

Criteria for exclusion of patients were uncontrolled infection, other autoimmune disease, pregnancy or lactation. This clonotype was seen only a few times. Its antigen is not known. What was amplified from RNA transcripts were TCR beta CDR3 regions. Using the HTBI primer set, a first-round RT-PCR was run on the TCR CDR3. TCRdb used MiXCR to reprocess the multiplex PCR reads, holding one entry per CDR3 protein. The table shows some 490,000 distinct CDR3 sequences, with about 22% occurring only once. The sequence derives from a woman in her 70s with Graves' ophthalmopathy. Material for sequencing was blood.

The CDR3: CASRPTGLASYNEQFF. As DNA, the CDR3 is TGTGCCAGCAGACCGACGGGACTAGCGTCCTACAATGAGCAGTTCTTC. The rearrangement links TRBV12-3 or TRBV12-4 to TRBJ2-1, with 10 bases fitting TRBD2. Unmatched junction bases numbered 6, after V lost 6 bases and J lost 1 base. The CDR3 runs 16 residues.